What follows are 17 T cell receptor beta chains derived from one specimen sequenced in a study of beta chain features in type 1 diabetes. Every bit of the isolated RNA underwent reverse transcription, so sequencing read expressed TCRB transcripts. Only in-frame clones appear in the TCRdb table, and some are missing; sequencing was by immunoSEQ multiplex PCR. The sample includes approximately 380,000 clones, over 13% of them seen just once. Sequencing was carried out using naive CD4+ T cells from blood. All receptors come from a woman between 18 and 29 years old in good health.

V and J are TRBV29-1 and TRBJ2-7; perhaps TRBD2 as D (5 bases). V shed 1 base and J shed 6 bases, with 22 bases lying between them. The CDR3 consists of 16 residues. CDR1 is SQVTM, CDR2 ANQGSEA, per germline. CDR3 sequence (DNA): TGCAGCGTTGAAGGTGGAGGCCTTTACGGGGTAGGCGAGCAGTACTTC. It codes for CSVEGGGLYGVGEQYF.

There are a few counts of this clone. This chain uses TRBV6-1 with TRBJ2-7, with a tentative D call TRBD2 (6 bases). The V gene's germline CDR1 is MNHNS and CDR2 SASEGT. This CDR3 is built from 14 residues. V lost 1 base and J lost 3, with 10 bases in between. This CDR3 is CASSEVGAGYEQYF. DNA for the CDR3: TGTGCCAGCAGTGAAGTGGGAGCGGGCTACGAGCAGTACTTC.

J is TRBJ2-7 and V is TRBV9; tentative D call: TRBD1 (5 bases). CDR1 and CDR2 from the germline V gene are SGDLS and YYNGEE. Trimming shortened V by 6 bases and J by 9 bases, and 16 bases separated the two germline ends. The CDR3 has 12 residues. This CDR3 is CASNQGYCGQYF. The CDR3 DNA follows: TGTGCCAGCAACCAGGGATATTGTGGGCAGTACTTC.

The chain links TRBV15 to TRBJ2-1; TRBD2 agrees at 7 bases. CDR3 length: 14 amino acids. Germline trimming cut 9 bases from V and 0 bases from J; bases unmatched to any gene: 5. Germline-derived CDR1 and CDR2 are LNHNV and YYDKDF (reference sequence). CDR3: CATKSGTSYNEQFF. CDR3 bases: TGTGCCACTAAAAGCGGGACCTCCTACAATGAGCAGTTCTTC.

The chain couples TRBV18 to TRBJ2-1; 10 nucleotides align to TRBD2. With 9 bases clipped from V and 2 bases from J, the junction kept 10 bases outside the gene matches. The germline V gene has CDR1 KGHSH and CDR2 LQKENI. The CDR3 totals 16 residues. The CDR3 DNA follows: TGTGCCAGTTCAAAGCGGGAGGGCCTCGCCTACAATGAGCAGTTCTTC. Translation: CASSKREGLAYNEQFF.

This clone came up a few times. The CDR3, as DNA: TGTGCCAGCACAGCCGACAGGGGGCTTACAGATACGCAGTATTTT. Translating gives CASTADRGLTDTQYF. The V call is TRBV27, the J call TRBJ2-3; 10 bases map to TRBD1. Germline V gives CDR1 MNHEY, CDR2 SMNVEV (reference sequence). The CDR3 runs to 15 residues. V shed 7 bases, J shed 3 bases, and the junction held 7 bases outside the gene matches.

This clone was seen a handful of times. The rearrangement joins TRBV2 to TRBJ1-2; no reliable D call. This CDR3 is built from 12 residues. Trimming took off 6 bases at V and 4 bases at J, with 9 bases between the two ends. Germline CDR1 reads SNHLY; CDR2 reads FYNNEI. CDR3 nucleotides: TGTGCCAGCAGGGCTAGATCCTATGGCTACACCTTC. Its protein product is CASRARSYGYTF.

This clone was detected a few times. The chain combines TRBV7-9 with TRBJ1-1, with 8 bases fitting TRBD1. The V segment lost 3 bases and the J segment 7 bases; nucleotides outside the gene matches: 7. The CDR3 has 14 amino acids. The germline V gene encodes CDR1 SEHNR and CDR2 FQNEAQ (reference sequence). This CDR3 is CASSFWTGTLEAFF. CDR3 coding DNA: TGTGCCAGCAGCTTCTGGACAGGGACCCTTGAAGCTTTCTTT.

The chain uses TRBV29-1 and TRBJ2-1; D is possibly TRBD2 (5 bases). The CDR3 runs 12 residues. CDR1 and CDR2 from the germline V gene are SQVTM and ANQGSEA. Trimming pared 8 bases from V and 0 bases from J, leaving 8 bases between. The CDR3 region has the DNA TGCAGCATCACTAGCTCCTACAATGAGCAGTTCTTC. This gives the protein CSITSSYNEQFF.

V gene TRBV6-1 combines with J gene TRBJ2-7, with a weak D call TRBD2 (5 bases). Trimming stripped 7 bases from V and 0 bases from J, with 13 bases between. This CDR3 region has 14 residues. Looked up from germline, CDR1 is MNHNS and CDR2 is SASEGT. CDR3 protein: CASKGPGVSYEQYF. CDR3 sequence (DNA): TGTGCCAGCAAAGGTCCCGGGGTCTCCTACGAGCAGTACTTC.

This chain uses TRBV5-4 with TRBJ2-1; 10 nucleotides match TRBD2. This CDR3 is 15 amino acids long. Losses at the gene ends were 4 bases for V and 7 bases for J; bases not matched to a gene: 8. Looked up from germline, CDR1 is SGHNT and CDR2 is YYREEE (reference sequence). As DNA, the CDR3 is TGTGCCAGCAGCCTACTAGCGGGAATGGGGAATGAGCAGTTCTTC. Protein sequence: CASSLLAGMGNEQFF.

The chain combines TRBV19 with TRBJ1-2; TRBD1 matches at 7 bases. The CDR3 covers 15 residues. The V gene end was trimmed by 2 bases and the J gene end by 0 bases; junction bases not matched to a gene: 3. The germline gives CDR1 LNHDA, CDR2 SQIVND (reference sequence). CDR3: CASSIPGTANYGYTF. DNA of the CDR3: TGTGCCAGTAGTATACCCGGGACAGCTAACTATGGCTACACCTTC. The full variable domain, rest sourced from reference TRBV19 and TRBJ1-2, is DGGITQSPKYLFRKEGQNVTLSCEQNLNHDAMYWYRQDPGQGLRLIYYSQIVNDFQKGDIAEGYSVSREKKESFPLTVTSAQKNPTAFYLCASSIPGTANYGYTFGSGTRLTVV.

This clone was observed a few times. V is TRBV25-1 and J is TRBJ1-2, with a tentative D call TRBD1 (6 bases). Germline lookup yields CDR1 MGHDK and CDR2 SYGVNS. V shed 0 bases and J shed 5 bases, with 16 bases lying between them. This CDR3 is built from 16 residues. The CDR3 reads CASSEYSAGAPYGYTF. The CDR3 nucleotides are TGTGCCAGCAGTGAATACTCGGCGGGGGCTCCTTATGGCTACACCTTC.

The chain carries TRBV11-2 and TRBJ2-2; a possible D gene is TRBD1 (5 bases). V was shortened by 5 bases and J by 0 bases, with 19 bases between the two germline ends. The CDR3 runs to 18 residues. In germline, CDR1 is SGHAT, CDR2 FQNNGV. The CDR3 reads CASSPLAETAANTGELFF. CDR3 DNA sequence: TGTGCCAGCAGCCCACTGGCCGAGACAGCCGCGAACACCGGGGAGCTGTTTTTT.

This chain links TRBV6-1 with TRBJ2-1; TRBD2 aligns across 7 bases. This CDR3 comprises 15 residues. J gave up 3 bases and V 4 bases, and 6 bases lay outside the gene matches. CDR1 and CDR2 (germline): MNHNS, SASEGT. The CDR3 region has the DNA TGTGCCAGCAGTGTACTAGCGTTCGACTACAATGAGCAGTTCTTC. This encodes CASSVLAFDYNEQFF.

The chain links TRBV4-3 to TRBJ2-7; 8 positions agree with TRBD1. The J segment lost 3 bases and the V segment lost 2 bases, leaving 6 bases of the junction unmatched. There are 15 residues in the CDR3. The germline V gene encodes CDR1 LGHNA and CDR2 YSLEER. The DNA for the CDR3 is TGCGCCAGCAGCCAACCAGGGGGCTCCTTCTACGAGCAGTACTTC. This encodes CASSQPGGSFYEQYF.

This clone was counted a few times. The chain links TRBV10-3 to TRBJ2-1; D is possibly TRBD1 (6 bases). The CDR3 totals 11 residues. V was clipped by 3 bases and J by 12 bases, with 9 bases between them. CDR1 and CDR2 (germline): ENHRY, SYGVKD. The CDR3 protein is CAISEIGGQFF. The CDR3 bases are TGTGCCATCAGTGAAATAGGGGGGCAGTTCTTC.